This TCR beta chain was sequenced for a study of post-analysis software for immune sequencing data. Study results and caveats: A handful of TRBV segments were significantly more frequent in patients than in controls. TRBV5-6, TRBV5-1 and TRBV20-1 were among these segments.

The authors incorporated unique molecular identifiers into the TCR beta cDNA libraries. Some 500,000 cDNA molecules were obtained per 1 to 10 million input T cells. MiXCR was run by TCRdb on the PCR reads, yielding one entry per CDR3 protein. The sample shows roughly 580,000 distinct CDR3 sequences, about 40% of them seen only once. Remarks on this clonotype: What it recognizes is unknown.

The CDR3 loop spans 17 amino acids. CDR1 and CDR2 (germline): MNHNS, SASEGT. V was pared by 6 bases and J by 2 bases, with 20 bases between. The V gene is TRBV6-1, the J gene TRBJ2-1; a weak D match, TRBD1 (7 bases). The sample was blood. This receptor was obtained from a girl aged 5-17 years with multiple sclerosis. The chain's CDR3 is CASSPGGPGGPYNEQFF. In DNA form, the CDR3 reads TGTGCCAGCAGCCCCGGAGGGCCAGGGGGACCCTACAATGAGCAGTTCTTC.